This T cell receptor (beta chain) was observed in a study of blood T cells in healthy people across ages. Points on this clonotype: The antigen is not known. The junction and the germline gene differ at one end; a read error may be behind it.

Primers used in a second PCR of about 6 to 12 cycles were a sample-barcoded 5' primer and a J-beta primer mix. TCRdb re-derived calls from the 5' RACE reads in MiXCR, one entry per CDR3 protein. Seen here are 1,300,000 or so distinct CDR3 sequences, approximately 59% observed once, and the top ten hold over 5.5%. General observations from the study: Unknown donor CMV status possibly confounded expanded clonotype changes.

Germline CDR1 SQVTM, CDR2 ANQGSEA. CDR3 size: 14 residues. The receptor was derived from a man aged 18 to 29 in good health. The V call is TRBV29-1, the J call TRBJ2-1, with D tentatively TRBD1 (6 bases). Sequenced sample: blood. The CDR3 DNA reads as TGCAGCGGATCTCAGGGGTCCTCCTACAGTGAGCAGTTCTTC. Protein sequence: CSGSQGSSYSEQFF.